A selection of T cell receptor beta chains follows, all from one sample in a study of blood T cell repertoires in COVID-19. Libraries were prepared by immunoSEQ multiplex PCR; TCRdb keeps only in-frame clonotypes and omits some of them. The profile shows about 440,000 clones, roughly 91% of them singletons. Sequencing was carried out using peripheral blood. The receptors were sampled from a woman in her 30s with acute or convalescent COVID-19. The CDR3 runs from the conserved cysteine through the conserved F or W. The order of the fields is clone size, V gene, J gene, D gene, CDR3 protein. A D gene is named only where the DNA matches it firmly. Expanded clones are given a class, and other clones once, few, many or no size at all.

abundance: NA; v_gene: TRBV2; j_gene: TRBJ1-5; d_gene: NA; CDR3aa: CASSEALRGSQPQHF
abundance: NA; v_gene: TRBV9; j_gene: TRBJ2-5; d_gene: NA; CDR3aa: CASSVGGGSETQYF
abundance: NA; v_gene: TRBV9; j_gene: TRBJ1-1; d_gene: NA; CDR3aa: CASSTGSSAEAFF
abundance: NA; v_gene: TRBV5-1; j_gene: TRBJ2-2; d_gene: TRBD1; CDR3aa: CASSRQGANTGELFF
abundance: NA; v_gene: TRBV25-1; j_gene: TRBJ1-3; d_gene: NA; CDR3aa: CASRSDSASSGNTIYF
abundance: NA; v_gene: TRBV6-5; j_gene: TRBJ2-2; d_gene: NA; CDR3aa: CASSSAASEGTGELFF
abundance: NA; v_gene: TRBV19; j_gene: TRBJ2-3; d_gene: TRBD2; CDR3aa: CASSIRLAGGPFDTQYF
abundance: once; v_gene: TRBV7-9; j_gene: TRBJ2-5; d_gene: TRBD1; CDR3aa: CASSALTGGHRETQYF
abundance: once; v_gene: TRBV27; j_gene: TRBJ2-5; d_gene: NA; CDR3aa: CASSLSSRGRETQYF
abundance: NA; v_gene: TRBV7-3; j_gene: TRBJ2-2; d_gene: NA; CDR3aa: CASSLSRGMTGELFF
abundance: NA; v_gene: TRBV6-1; j_gene: TRBJ2-7; d_gene: NA; CDR3aa: CASSYVAGEQYF
abundance: NA; v_gene: TRBV6-1; j_gene: TRBJ1-5; d_gene: NA; CDR3aa: CASSEDRASNQPQHF
abundance: NA; v_gene: TRBV21-1; j_gene: TRBJ1-6; d_gene: NA; CDR3aa: CASSKPHFNGTPYNSPLHF
abundance: NA; v_gene: TRBV5-1; j_gene: TRBJ1-4; d_gene: TRBD1; CDR3aa: CASSRTGGLRGEKLFF
abundance: NA; v_gene: TRBV15; j_gene: TRBJ1-4; d_gene: TRBD1; CDR3aa: CATTGTRDRGEKLFF
abundance: few; v_gene: TRBV28; j_gene: TRBJ2-7; d_gene: TRBD2; CDR3aa: CASSFYPSGGKYEQYF
abundance: NA; v_gene: TRBV7-9; j_gene: TRBJ2-5; d_gene: NA; CDR3aa: CASSLAGQQETQYF
abundance: NA; v_gene: TRBV19; j_gene: TRBJ2-7; d_gene: TRBD1; CDR3aa: CASSHRGLEQYF
abundance: NA; v_gene: TRBV4-1; j_gene: TRBJ1-4; d_gene: NA; CDR3aa: CASSQAAGLTNEKLFF